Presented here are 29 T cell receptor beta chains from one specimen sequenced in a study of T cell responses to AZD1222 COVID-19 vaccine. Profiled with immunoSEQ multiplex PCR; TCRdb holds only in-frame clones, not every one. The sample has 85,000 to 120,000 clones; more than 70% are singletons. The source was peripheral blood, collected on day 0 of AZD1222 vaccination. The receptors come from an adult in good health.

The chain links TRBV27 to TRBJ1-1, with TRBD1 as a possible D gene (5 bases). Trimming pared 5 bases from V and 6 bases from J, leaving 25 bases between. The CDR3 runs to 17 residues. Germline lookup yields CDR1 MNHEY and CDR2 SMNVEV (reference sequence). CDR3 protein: CASSPLGRQGRGAEAFF. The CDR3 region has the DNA TGTGCCAGCAGTCCGTTGGGACGGCAGGGTCGAGGGGCTGAAGCTTTCTTT.

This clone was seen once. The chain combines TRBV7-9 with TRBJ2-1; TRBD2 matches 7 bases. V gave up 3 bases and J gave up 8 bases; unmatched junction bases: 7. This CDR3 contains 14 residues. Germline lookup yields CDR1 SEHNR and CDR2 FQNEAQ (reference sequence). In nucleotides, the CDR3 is TGTGCCAGCAGCTTGGGAGGGAGTAGGGATGAGCAGTTCTTC. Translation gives CASSLGGSRDEQFF. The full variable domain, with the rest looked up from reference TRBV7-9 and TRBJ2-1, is DTGVSQNPRHKITKRGQNVTFRCDPISEHNRLYWYRQTLGQGPEFLTYFQNEAQLEKSRLLSDRFSAERPKGSFSTLEIQRTEQGDSAMYLCASSLGGSRDEQFFGPGTRLTVL.

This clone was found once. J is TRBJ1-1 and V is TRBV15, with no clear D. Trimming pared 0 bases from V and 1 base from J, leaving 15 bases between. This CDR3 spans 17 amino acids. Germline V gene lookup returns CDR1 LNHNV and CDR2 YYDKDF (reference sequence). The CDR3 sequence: CATSRDPRWGSNTEAFF. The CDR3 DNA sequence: TGTGCCACCAGCAGAGATCCCAGGTGGGGTTCGAACACTGAAGCTTTCTTT. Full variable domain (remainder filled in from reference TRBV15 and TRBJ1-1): DAMVIQNPRYQVTQFGKPVTLSCSQTLNHNVMYWYQQKSSQAPKLLFHYYDKDFNNEADTPDNFQSRRPNTSFCFLDIRSPGLGDTAMYLCATSRDPRWGSNTEAFFGQGTRLTVV.

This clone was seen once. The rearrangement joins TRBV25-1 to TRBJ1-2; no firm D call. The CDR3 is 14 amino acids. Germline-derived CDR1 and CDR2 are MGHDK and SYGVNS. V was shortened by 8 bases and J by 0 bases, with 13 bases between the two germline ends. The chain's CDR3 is CASRDDLSNYGYTF. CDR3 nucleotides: TGTGCCAGCCGAGACGACCTGTCTAACTATGGCTACACCTTC.

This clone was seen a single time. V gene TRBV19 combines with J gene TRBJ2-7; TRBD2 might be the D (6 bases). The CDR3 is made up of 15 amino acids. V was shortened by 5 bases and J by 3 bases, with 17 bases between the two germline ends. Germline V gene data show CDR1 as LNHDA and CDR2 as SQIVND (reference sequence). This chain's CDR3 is CASSSSAGRGYEQYF. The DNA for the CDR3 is TGTGCCAGTAGTTCAAGCGCAGGGCGGGGCTACGAGCAGTACTTC.

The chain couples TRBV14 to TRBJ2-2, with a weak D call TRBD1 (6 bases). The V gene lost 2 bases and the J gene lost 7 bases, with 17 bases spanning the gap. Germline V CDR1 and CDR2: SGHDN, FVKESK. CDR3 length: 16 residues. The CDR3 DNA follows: TGTGCCAGCAGCCAAAGAGCAGGGACATCTTACGGGGAGCTGTTTTTT. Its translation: CASSQRAGTSYGELFF.

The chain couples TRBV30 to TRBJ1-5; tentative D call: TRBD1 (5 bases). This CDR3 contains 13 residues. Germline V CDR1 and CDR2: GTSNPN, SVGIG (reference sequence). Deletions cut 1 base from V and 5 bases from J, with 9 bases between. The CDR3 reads CAWSGGFDQPQHF. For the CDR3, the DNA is TGTGCCTGGAGTGGGGGGTTTGATCAGCCCCAGCATTTT.

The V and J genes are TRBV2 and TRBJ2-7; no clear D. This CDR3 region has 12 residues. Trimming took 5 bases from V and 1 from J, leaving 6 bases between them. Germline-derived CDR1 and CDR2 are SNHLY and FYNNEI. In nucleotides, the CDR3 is TGTGCCAGCAGTCGTAGGTCCTACGAGCAGTACTTC. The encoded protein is CASSRRSYEQYF.

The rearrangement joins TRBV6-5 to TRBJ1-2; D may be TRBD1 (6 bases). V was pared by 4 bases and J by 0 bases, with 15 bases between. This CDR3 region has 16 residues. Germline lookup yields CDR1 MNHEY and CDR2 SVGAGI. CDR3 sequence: CASSWTAHLPNYGYTF. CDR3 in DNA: TGTGCCAGCAGTTGGACAGCGCACCTACCTAACTATGGCTACACCTTC.

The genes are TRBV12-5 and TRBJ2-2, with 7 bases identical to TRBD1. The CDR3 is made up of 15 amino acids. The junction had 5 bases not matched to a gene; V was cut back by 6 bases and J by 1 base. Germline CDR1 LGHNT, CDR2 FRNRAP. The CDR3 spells CASGSGTENTGELFF. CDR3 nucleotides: TGTGCTAGTGGATCAGGGACAGAGAACACCGGGGAGCTGTTTTTT.

The CDR3 nucleotides read TGTGCCAGCAGCTTACGACTGGATTCCTACGAGCAGTACTTC. It translates to CASSLRLDSYEQYF. The V and J genes are TRBV11-2 and TRBJ2-7; the D is unclear. The V end was cut by 2 bases, the J end by 1 base, with 9 bases between. The CDR3 is 14 residues long. CDR1 SGHAT and CDR2 FQNNGV come from the germline V gene.

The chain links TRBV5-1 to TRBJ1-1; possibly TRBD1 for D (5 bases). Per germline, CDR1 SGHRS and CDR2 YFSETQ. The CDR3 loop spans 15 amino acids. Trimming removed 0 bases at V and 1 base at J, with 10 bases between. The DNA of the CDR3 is TGCGCCAGCAGCTTGGGCGGGGGTAGGAACACTGAAGCTTTCTTT. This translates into CASSLGGGRNTEAFF.

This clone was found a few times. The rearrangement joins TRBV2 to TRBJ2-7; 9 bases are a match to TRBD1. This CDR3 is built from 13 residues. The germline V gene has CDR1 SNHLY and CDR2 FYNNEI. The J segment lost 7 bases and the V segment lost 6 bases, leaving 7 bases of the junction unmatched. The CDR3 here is CASSAQGAEEQYV. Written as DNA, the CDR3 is TGTGCCAGCAGCGCACAGGGGGCGGAGGAGCAGTACGTC.

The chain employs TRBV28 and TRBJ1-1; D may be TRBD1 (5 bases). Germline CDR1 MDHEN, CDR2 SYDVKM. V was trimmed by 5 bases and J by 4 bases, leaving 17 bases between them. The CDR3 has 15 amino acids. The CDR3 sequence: CASSTGGYTSTEAFF. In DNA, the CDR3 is TGTGCCAGCAGTACGGGGGGGTATACGAGCACTGAAGCTTTCTTT.

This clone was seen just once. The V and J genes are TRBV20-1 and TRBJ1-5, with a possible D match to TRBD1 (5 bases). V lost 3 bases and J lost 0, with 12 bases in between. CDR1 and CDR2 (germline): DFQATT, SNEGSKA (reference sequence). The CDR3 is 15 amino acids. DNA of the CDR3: TGCAGTGCTAGTGTGGGGCTTACTAGCAATCAGCCCCAGCATTTT. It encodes CSASVGLTSNQPQHF.

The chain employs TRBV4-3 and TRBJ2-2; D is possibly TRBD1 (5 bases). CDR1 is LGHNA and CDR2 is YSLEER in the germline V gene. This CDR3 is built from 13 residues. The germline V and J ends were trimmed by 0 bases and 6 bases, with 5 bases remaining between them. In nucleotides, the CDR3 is TGCGCCAGCAGCCAAGACAGGGCCGGGGAGCTGTTTTTT. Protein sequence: CASSQDRAGELFF.

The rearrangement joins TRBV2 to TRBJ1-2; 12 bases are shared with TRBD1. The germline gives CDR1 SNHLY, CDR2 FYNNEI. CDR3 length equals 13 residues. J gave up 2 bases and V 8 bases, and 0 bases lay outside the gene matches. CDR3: CASGTGGNYGYTF. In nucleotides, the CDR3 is TGTGCCAGCGGGACAGGGGGCAACTATGGCTACACCTTC.

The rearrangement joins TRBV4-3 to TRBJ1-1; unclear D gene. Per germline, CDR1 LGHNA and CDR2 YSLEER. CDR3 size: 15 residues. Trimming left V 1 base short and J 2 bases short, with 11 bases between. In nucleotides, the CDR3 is TGCGCCAGCAGCCAAGTTTTTGAGATTAACACTGAAGCTTTCTTT. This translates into CASSQVFEINTEAFF.

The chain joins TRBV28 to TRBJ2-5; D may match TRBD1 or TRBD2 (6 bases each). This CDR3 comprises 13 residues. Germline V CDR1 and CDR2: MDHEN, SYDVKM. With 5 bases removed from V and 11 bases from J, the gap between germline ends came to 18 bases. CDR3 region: CASSANRRDNQYF. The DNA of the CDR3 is TGTGCCAGCAGTGCGAATAGGAGGGACAATCAGTACTTC. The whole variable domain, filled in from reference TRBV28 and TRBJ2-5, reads DVKVTQSSRYLVKRTGEKVFLECVQDMDHENMFWYRQDPGLGLRLIYFSYDVKMKEKGDIPEGYSVSREKKERFSLILESASTNQTSMYLCASSANRRDNQYFGPGTRLLVL.

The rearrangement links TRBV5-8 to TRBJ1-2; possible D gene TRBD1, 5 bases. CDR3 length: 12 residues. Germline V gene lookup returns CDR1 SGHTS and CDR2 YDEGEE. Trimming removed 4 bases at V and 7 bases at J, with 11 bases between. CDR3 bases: TGTGCCAGCAGCAGGAGGGGCCGTGGCTACACCTTC. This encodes CASSRRGRGYTF. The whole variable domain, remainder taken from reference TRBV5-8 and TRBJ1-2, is EAGVTQSPTHLIKTRGQQATLRCSPISGHTSVYWYQQALGLGLQFLLWYDEGEERNRGNFPPRFSGRQFPNYSSELNVNALELEDSALYLCASSRRGRGYTFGSGTRLTVV.

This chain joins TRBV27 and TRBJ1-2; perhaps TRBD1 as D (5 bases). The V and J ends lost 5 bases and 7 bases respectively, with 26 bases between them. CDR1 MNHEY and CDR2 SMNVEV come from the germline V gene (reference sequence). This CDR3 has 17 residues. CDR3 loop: CASSRGGEVGIGGGYTF. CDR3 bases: TGTGCCAGCAGTCGGGGGGGTGAAGTAGGGATCGGTGGTGGCTACACCTTC.

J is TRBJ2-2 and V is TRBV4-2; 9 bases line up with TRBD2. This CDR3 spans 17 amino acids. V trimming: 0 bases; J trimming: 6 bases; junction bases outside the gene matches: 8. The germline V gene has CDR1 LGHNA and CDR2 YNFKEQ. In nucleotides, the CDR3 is TGTGCCAGCAGCCAAGATCGGGCGGGAGGGCCGGCCGGGGAGCTGTTTTTT. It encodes CASSQDRAGGPAGELFF.

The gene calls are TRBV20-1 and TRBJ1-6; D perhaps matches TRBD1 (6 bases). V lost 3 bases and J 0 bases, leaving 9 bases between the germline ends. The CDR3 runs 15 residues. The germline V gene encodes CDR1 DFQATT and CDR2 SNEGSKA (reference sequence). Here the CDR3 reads CSASTGSSYNSPLHF. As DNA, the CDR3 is TGCAGTGCTAGTACAGGGAGCTCCTATAATTCACCCCTCCACTTT.

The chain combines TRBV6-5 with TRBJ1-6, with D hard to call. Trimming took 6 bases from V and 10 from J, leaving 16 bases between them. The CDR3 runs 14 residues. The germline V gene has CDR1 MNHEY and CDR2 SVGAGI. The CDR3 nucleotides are TGTGCCAGCAGGGAGACCATTATAACCTCACCCCTCCACTTT. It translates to CASRETIITSPLHF.

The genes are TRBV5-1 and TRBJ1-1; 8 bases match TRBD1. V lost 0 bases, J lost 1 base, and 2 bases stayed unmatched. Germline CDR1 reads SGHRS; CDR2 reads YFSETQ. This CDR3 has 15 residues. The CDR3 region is CASSLVGTGNTEAFF. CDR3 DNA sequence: TGCGCCAGCAGCTTGGTGGGGACAGGGAACACTGAAGCTTTCTTT.

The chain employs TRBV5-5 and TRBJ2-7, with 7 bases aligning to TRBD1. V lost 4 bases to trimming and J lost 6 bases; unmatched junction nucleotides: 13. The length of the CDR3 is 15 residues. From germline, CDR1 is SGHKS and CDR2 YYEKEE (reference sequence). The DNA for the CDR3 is TGTGCCAGCAGCGTTGACCTCAACAGGGGCTCCGAGCAGTACTTC. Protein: CASSVDLNRGSEQYF.

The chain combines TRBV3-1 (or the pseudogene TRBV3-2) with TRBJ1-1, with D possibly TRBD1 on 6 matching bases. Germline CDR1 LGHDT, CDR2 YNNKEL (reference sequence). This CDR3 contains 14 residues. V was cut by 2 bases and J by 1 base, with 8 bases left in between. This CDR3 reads CASSQIQGNTEAFF. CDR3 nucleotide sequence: TGTGCCAGCAGCCAAATACAGGGGAACACTGAAGCTTTCTTT.

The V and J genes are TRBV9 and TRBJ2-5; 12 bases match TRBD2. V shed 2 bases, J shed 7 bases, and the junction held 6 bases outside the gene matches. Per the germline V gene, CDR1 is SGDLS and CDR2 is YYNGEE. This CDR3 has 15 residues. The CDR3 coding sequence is TGTGCCAGCAGCGTTCTGGCTAGCGGGGGGGCGACCCAGTACTTC. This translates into CASSVLASGGATQYF.

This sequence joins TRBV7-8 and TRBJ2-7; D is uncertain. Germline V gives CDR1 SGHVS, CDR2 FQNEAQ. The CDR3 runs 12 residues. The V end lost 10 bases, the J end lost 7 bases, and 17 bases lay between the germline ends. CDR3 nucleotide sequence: TGTGCCATCAATCTAGGTTCTTGGGAGCAGTACGTC. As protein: CAINLGSWEQYV.